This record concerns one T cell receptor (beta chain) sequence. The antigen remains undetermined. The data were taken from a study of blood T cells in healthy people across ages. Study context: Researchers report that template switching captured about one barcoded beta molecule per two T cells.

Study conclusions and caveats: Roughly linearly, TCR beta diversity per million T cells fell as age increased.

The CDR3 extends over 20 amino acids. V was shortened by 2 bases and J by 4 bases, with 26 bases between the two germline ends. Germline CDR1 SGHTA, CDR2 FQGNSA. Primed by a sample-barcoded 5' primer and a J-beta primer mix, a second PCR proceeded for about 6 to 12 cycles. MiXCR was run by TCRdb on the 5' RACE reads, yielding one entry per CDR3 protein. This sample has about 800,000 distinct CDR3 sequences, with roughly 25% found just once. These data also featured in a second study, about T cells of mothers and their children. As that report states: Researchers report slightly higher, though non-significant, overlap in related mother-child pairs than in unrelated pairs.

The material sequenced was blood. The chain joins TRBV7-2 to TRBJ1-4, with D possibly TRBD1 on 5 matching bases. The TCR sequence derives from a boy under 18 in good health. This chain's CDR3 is CASSLSLERDFLTRNEKLFF. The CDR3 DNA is TGTGCCAGCAGCTTAAGCCTCGAACGGGACTTTCTAACGCGTAATGAAAAACTGTTTTTT.